This TCR beta chain was retrieved from a study of Ad26.COV2.S vaccination and SARS-CoV-2 variants. The treatment is: some 20 received Ad26.COV2.S at low or high dose, single or two shots; about 5 received placebo; per-sample allocation not given. Following the first vaccine or placebo injection, samples were taken on day 63. CDR1 SGHTA and CDR2 FQGNSA come from the germline V gene. This CDR3 region has 16 residues. V was cut by 1 base and J by 5 bases, with 17 bases left in between. As for this clone: The antigen is undetermined.

Produced via immunoSEQ multiplex PCR; TCRdb's table is partial and in-frame only. The sample lists about 350,000 clones, more than 85% occurring once. Study outcomes and limitations: Placebo recipients and vaccine recipients were similar in non-spike TCR breadth.

The chain combines TRBV7-2 with TRBJ1-1, with D possibly being TRBD1 (6 bases). The clonotype comes from a person aged 18-60 years who received the Ad26.COV2.S COVID-19 vaccine or a placebo. The sequenced sample was peripheral blood, obtained in a trial of Ad26.COV2.S vaccine versus placebo. The CDR3 region has the DNA TGTGCCAGCAGCTTAGGATACGGACTTAGGGGGACTGAAGCTTTCTTT. This translates into CASSLGYGLRGTEAFF.